This T cell receptor beta chain came from a study of T cells in Graves' hyperthyroidism and ophthalmopathy. Overall study results and limits: In the blood, most expanded thyroid clonotypes above 0.001 appeared as well. The model made its ophthalmopathy prediction, and onset followed a median around six months later.

The CDR3 runs 15 residues. CDR1 and CDR2 (germline): SGHRS, YFSETQ. This clonotype was recorded a few times. Its target is not known. A junction boundary mismatches the germline segment, possibly from a read error. There were TCR beta CDR3 regions amplified from RNA transcripts. First-round RT-PCR with HTBI primers amplified the TCR CDR3 region. TCRdb fed the multiplex PCR reads into MiXCR, producing one record per CDR3 protein. The sample has about 700,000 distinct CDR3 sequences, 14% seen once. This TCR was sampled from a woman aged 18-30 years with Graves' hyperthyroidism. The chain is built from TRBV5-1 and TRBJ1-1, with unresolved D. The sample consisted of blood. The CDR3 here is CAGSPPGLKNTEAFF. The CDR3 bases are TGCGCCGGCAGCCCCCCTGGACTTAAGAACACTGAAGCTTTCTTT.